Listed below are T cell receptor beta chains from one sample, sequenced in a study of breast tumors, draining lymph nodes, adjacent tissues. TCRdb fed the multiplex PCR reads into MiXCR, producing one record per CDR3 protein. Among roughly 100,000 distinct CDR3 sequences, less than 40% were seen once, and the ten largest hold under 6.5%. Specimen: axillary lymph node tissue. Receptors were obtained from a female donor with breast cancer. Some clones in this sample may be carry-over from other donors' samples. Both conserved end residues are part of each CDR3. A D gene is named only where the DNA matches it firmly. A row's size may be missing; if present it is once, few, many or a size class.

TRBJ1-1,few,TRBD1,TRBV19,TGTGCCAGTAGATCGACAGGGCCTATGAACACTGAAGCTTTCTTT,CASRSTGPMNTEAFF
TRBJ1-2,many,-,TRBV18,TGTGCCAGCTCACCGAGTGAGGGGTATGGCTACACCTTC,CASSPSEGYGYTF
TRBJ1-1,-,TRBD1,TRBV5-1,TGCGCCAGCAGCCCCGAGACAGGGATAGCTTTCTTT,CASSPETGIAFF
TRBJ2-7,many,-,TRBV24-1,TGTGCCACCAGTGATTTGTTACAGGGGGGGGAGCAGTACTTC,CATSDLLQGGEQYF
TRBJ2-7,-,-,TRBV7-3,TGTGCCAGCAGCCCGTCGCTAGCGAGAGCTTTAAACGAGCAGTACTTC,CASSPSLARALNEQYF
TRBJ2-5,many,TRBD1,TRBV20-1,TGCAGCGAGACAGGGGTTACCCGGGGGACCCAGTACTTC,CSETGVTRGTQYF
TRBJ2-3,few,-,TRBV15,TGTGCCACCAGCAGAGAATGGGGAGGCACAGATACGCAGTATTTT,CATSREWGGTDTQYF
TRBJ1-1,many,-,TRBV12-3/TRBV12-4,TGTGCCAGCAGTTCATACGGGACGGAAACTGAAGCTTTCTTT,CASSSYGTETEAFF
TRBJ2-1,many,TRBD1,TRBV10-3,TGTGCCATCAGTGAGTTGGGACAGGGGATAACGACCTACAATGAGCAGTTCTTC,CAISELGQGITTYNEQFF
TRBJ2-1,many,-,TRBV6-1,TGTGCCAGCAGCAGTAGGGGGACAAGAGCCAATGAGCAGTTCTTC,CASSSRGTRANEQFF
TRBJ2-3,many,-,TRBV7-2,TGTGCCAGCAGCCTCGGCGGAACTAGCACAGATACGCAGTATTTT,CASSLGGTSTDTQYF
TRBJ2-1,many,TRBD1,TRBV20-1,TGCAGTGCCCGCACCGGGACAGGGCTGTCCTACAATGAGCAGTTCTTC,CSARTGTGLSYNEQFF
TRBJ2-1,many,-,TRBV14,TGTGCCAGCAGCCAAGAGACAGGGAGGATCAATGAGCAGTTCTTC,CASSQETGRINEQFF
TRBJ2-1,few,TRBD1,TRBV19,TGTGCCAGTAGTAGGGGACAGAACAATGAGCAGTTCTTC,CASSRGQNNEQFF
TRBJ2-7,-,TRBD2,TRBV9,TGTGCCAGCAGCGTCGGGGGGAACTCCTACGAGCAGTACTTC,CASSVGGNSYEQYF
TRBJ2-5,-,-,TRBV7-9,TGTGCCAGCAGCTTCGGAACAGGGGAGACCCAGTACTTC,CASSFGTGETQYF
TRBJ2-1,many,-,TRBV27,TGTGCCAGCAGTCCGTGGACCCTGGACAATGAGCAGTTCTTC,CASSPWTLDNEQFF
TRBJ2-7,-,TRBD1,TRBV2,TGTGCCAGCAGTAGGACAGGATCCGGGTACGAGCAGTACTTC,CASSRTGSGYEQYF
TRBJ2-2,-,TRBD2,TRBV2,TGTGCCAGCAGCCTATTAGCGGGGGGCTACAATGAGCTGTTTTTT,CASSLLAGGYNELFF
TRBJ2-3,many,TRBD2,TRBV5-1,TGCGCCAGCAGCATAGCGGGAGGTGGCACAGATACGCAGTATTTT,CASSIAGGGTDTQYF
TRBJ2-1,-,TRBD2,TRBV24-1,TGTGCCACCAGTGGTGCCGGGACTACACCCGATGAGCAGTTCTTC,CATSGAGTTPDEQFF
TRBJ2-7,once,-,TRBV20-1,TGCAGTGCTAGAGAGGGGACGGAGTACGGGCAGTACTTC,CSAREGTEYGQYF
TRBJ2-1,many,TRBD2,TRBV5-6,TGTGCCAGCAGCTCCATGGGTCTAGCGGCTTACAATGAGCAGTTCTTC,CASSSMGLAAYNEQFF
TRBJ2-2,many,-,TRBV20-1,TGCAGTGGGGCTTCGGTTAACGGGGAGCTGTTTTTT,CSGASVNGELFF
TRBJ2-5,many,-,TRBV7-8,TGTGCCAGCAGCTTAAGGACATCCCAAGAGACCCAGTACTTC,CASSLRTSQETQYF
TRBJ2-5,many,-,TRBV4-3,TGCGCCAGCAGCCAAGATGGCGTAAACCAAGAGACCCAGTACTTC,CASSQDGVNQETQYF
TRBJ1-4,-,-,TRBV2,TGTGCCAGCAGTGCTAGGCGGACAACTAATGAAAAACTGTTTTTT,CASSARRTTNEKLFF
TRBJ2-5,many,-,TRBV20-1,TGCAGTGCTAGAGTTCCTCGCGGGATCCCGCAAGAGACCCAGTACTTC,CSARVPRGIPQETQYF
TRBJ1-5,-,-,TRBV24-1,TGTGCCACCAGTGGCAGGGATGGGCAGCCCCAGCATTTT,CATSGRDGQPQHF
TRBJ1-2,-,-,TRBV9,TGTGCCAGCAGCGCGCCGGGACTAGCGGGACTGAGCTACACCTTC,CASSAPGLAGLSYTF
TRBJ1-1,few,-,TRBV4-1,TGCGCCAGCAGCCAAGAAGAGAGGATGAACACTGAAGCTTTCTTT,CASSQEERMNTEAFF
TRBJ2-5,many,TRBD2,TRBV4-1,TGCGCCAGCAGCCAAGATGGGCGGGGGGCTGAGACCCAGTACTTC,CASSQDGRGAETQYF
TRBJ2-1,many,-,TRBV19,TGTGCCAGTTCCCCGGGACTCAACTCCTACAATGAGCAGTTCTTC,CASSPGLNSYNEQFF
TRBJ2-1,many,-,TRBV28,TGTGCCAGCAGTCCTGGGGCGGATGAGCAGTTCTTC,CASSPGADEQFF
TRBJ1-2,many,-,TRBV20-1,TGCAGTCTACTTACAGGGTCCGGCTACACCTTC,CSLLTGSGYTF
TRBJ2-5,-,-,TRBV7-2,TGTGCCAGCAGCTTCTACCCCAGGGGACTGTCAAAGGGAGAGACCCAGTACTTC,CASSFYPRGLSKGETQYF
TRBJ2-5,many,TRBD2,TRBV20-1,TGCAGTGCTACAGACCGGGGGGGCTCCCTTTGGGAGACCCAGTACTTC,CSATDRGGSLWETQYF
TRBJ2-1,many,TRBD2,TRBV10-3,TGTGCCATCAGGGGACTAGCGGTTTACAATGAGCAGTTCTTC,CAIRGLAVYNEQFF
TRBJ2-5,many,TRBD1,TRBV20-1,TGCAGTGCTAGAGAGCAGGGGGTAGGAGAGACCCAGTACTTC,CSAREQGVGETQYF
TRBJ1-6,many,TRBD1,TRBV2,TGTGCCAGCAGAGACCCGGGACAGTCACACAGCTCCTATAATTCACCCCTCCACTTT,CASRDPGQSHSSYNSPLHF
TRBJ2-5,many,-,TRBV20-1,TGCAGTGCTAGCTCACGACTAAATCAAGAGACCCAGTACTTC,CSASSRLNQETQYF
TRBJ1-2,many,TRBD1,TRBV28,TGTGCCAGCCTCCCCGGGACAGCCGCTAACTATGGCTACACCTTC,CASLPGTAANYGYTF
TRBJ1-1,few,TRBD1,TRBV5-1,TGCGCCAGCAGCTCCCGACCGGGACAGGGGGGGACTGAAGCTTTCTTT,CASSSRPGQGGTEAFF
TRBJ1-2,-,-,TRBV13,TGTGCCAGCAGCTTATCTTCAGACTATGGCTACACCTTC,CASSLSSDYGYTF
TRBJ2-1,many,TRBD1,TRBV27,TGTGCCAGCAGTACCCCCCGAGGGGGCGAGTACAGTGAGCAGTTCTTC,CASSTPRGGEYSEQFF
TRBJ2-6,many,TRBD1,TRBV4-1,TGCGCCAGCAGCCCGACAGGGGGCTCCGTCTCTGGGACCAACGTCCTGACTTTC,CASSPTGGSVSGTNVLTF
TRBJ1-5,many,TRBD1,TRBV5-5,TGTGCCAGCAGCTTGGATCCCGGGACAGACAATCAGCCCCAGCATTTT,CASSLDPGTDNQPQHF
TRBJ2-4,many,-,TRBV28,TGTGCCAGCAGTCAACAACACGGTCTAGCCAAAAACATTCAGTACTTC,CASSQQHGLAKNIQYF
TRBJ2-7,-,-,TRBV15,TGTGCCACCAGCGACCAAGCTAGCGCATCCTACGAGCAGTACTTC,CATSDQASASYEQYF
TRBJ1-1,-,-,TRBV19,TGTGCCAGTAGTGCGACAGATAACACTGAAGCTTTCTTT,CASSATDNTEAFF
TRBJ2-3,many,-,TRBV12-3/TRBV12-4,TGTGCCAGCAGCCTTCTCCGGGGCCCTTCGGATACGCAGTATTTT,CASSLLRGPSDTQYF
TRBJ2-3,many,TRBD1,TRBV5-6,TGTGCCAGCAGCTTTTCCGGGACAGCCACAGATACGCAGTATTTT,CASSFSGTATDTQYF
TRBJ1-3,-,-,TRBV7-8,TGTGCCAGCCGAGAGGGGGGAAACACCATATATTTT,CASREGGNTIYF
TRBJ2-1,many,-,TRBV20-1,TGCAGCGTGGAGGAGGGCCGGGGTTACAATGAGCAGTTCTTC,CSVEEGRGYNEQFF
TRBJ1-5,many,-,TRBV6-5,TGTGCCAGCAGTTCAGTTAGCAATCAGCCCCAGCATTTT,CASSSVSNQPQHF
TRBJ1-3,once,-,TRBV3-1,TGTGCCAGCAGCCAATCACGCGGAGGTAACACCATATATTTT,CASSQSRGGNTIYF
TRBJ2-6,-,-,TRBV13,TGTGCCAGCAACTTAGGGGGGTACTCTAGGGCCAACGTCCTGACTTTC,CASNLGGYSRANVLTF